One and the same sample provided the 11 T cell receptor beta chains below, sequenced in a study of T cell responses to AZD1222 COVID-19 vaccine (dated by TCRdb to the early 2020s). To prepare the library, the immunoSEQ multiplex PCR assay was applied. TCRdb's version of the immuneACCESS table is confined to in-frame rearrangements and falls short of the full clone set. An unresolved V gene accounts for under half of the shortfall where checked; the remainder is of unknown origin. In all, the sample holds roughly 150,000 clones, and more than 85% of those were seen once. The top ten clonotypes cover less than 1.6% of the sample. Reading the label with the study, this specimen's time point is: about 28 days (+/-7) after the second vaccine dose. The sequencing used peripheral blood, collected 28 days after the second AZD1222 dose. The receptors were sampled from an adult who received the AZD1222 COVID-19 vaccine.

Only a few counts were recorded for this clone. The V and J genes are TRBV5-8 and TRBJ2-7; perhaps D is TRBD1 or TRBD2 (5 bases each). V was trimmed by 1 base and J by 0 bases, leaving 17 bases between them. This CDR3 spans 17 amino acids. CDR1 and CDR2 (germline): SGHTS, YDEGEE. The chain's CDR3 is CASSLFFSDGASYEQYF. CDR3 bases: TGTGCCAGCAGCTTGTTTTTTTCGGACGGGGCCTCCTACGAGCAGTACTTC. The complete variable domain, with remaining parts taken from reference TRBV5-8 and TRBJ2-7, reads EAGVTQSPTHLIKTRGQQATLRCSPISGHTSVYWYQQALGLGLQFLLWYDEGEERNRGNFPPRFSGRQFPNYSSELNVNALELEDSALYLCASSLFFSDGASYEQYFGPGTRLTVT.

This clone has only one observation. The chain carries TRBV27 and TRBJ1-1, with D uncertain. This CDR3 is 13 amino acids long. V shed 3 bases and J shed 8 bases, with 13 bases lying between them. CDR1 is MNHEY, CDR2 SMNVEV, per germline (reference sequence). DNA of the CDR3: TGTGCCAGCAGTTTTAGGGCCTGGATGGAAGCTTTCTTT. Amino acids: CASSFRAWMEAFF.

The rearrangement links TRBV21-1 to TRBJ1-1. TRBV21-1 constitutes a pseudogene. The CDR3 sequence is 14 residues long. CDR3 in DNA: TGTGCCAGCAGCCCCAAGGTGGACTGCACTGAAGCTTTCTTT. Translating gives CASSPKVDCTEAFF.

The CDR3 DNA sequence: TGCGCCAGCAGCACACGAACGTACAGAGCAGGGACAGACAATGAGCAGTTCTTC. Protein: CASSTRTYRAGTDNEQFF. The J gene is TRBJ2-1, the V gene TRBV5-1, with 7 bases that match TRBD1. This CDR3 spans 18 amino acids. Losses at the gene ends were 4 bases for V and 5 bases for J; bases not matched to a gene: 18. Germline V CDR1 and CDR2: SGHRS, YFSETQ.

The rearrangement links TRBV19 to TRBJ1-5; D is ambiguous. Trimming left V 3 bases short and J 5 bases short, with 11 bases between. The CDR3 contains 14 residues. Germline CDR1 and CDR2: LNHDA and SQIVND (reference sequence). The CDR3 sequence: CASSIILQHQPQHF. The CDR3, as DNA: TGTGCCAGTAGTATCATCCTCCAGCATCAGCCCCAGCATTTT. Using reference TRBV19 and TRBJ1-5 for the parts outside the CDR3, the full variable domain is DGGITQSPKYLFRKEGQNVTLSCEQNLNHDAMYWYRQDPGQGLRLIYYSQIVNDFQKGDIAEGYSVSREKKESFPLTVTSAQKNPTAFYLCASSIILQHQPQHFGDGTRLSIL.

The CDR3 region is CASSLTGAYSNQPQHF. The CDR3 coding sequence is TGTGCCAGCAGCTTAACAGGGGCTTATAGCAATCAGCCCCAGCATTTT. V gene TRBV7-8 combines with J gene TRBJ1-5; 7 bases line up with TRBD1. The CDR3 sequence is 16 residues long. Germline CDR1 and CDR2: SGHVS and FQNEAQ. V shed 2 bases and J 0 bases; nucleotides not matched to a gene: 4.

The chain joins TRBV18 to TRBJ1-5; 10 bases are a match to TRBD1. The CDR3 is 15 residues long. Per the germline V gene, CDR1 is KGHSH and CDR2 is LQKENI. Trimming cost V 4 bases and J 2 bases; bases outside gene matches: 2. The CDR3 loop reads CASSQGTGGNQPQHF. CDR3 DNA: TGTGCCAGCTCACAAGGGACAGGGGGCAATCAGCCCCAGCATTTT.

The chain couples TRBV4-1 to TRBJ2-5; maybe TRBD2 (7 bases). Trimming took 1 base from V and 1 from J, leaving 13 bases between them. Looked up from germline, CDR1 is MGHRA and CDR2 is YSYEKL. This CDR3 contains 16 residues. CDR3 in amino acids: CASSQVLGGAQETQYF. Here the CDR3 DNA reads TGCGCCAGCAGCCAAGTACTTGGGGGGGCCCAAGAGACCCAGTACTTC.

The chain uses TRBV18 and TRBJ2-1; the match to TRBD1 covers 8 bases. V dropped 5 bases and J dropped 5; count of bases not matched to a gene: 8. Germline lookup yields CDR1 KGHSH and CDR2 LQKENI. The CDR3 is 15 residues long. The CDR3 is CASSSLTGAHNEQFF. CDR3 in DNA: TGTGCCAGCTCATCCTTGACAGGGGCCCACAATGAGCAGTTCTTC.

The chain has TRBV5-1 and TRBJ1-3; maybe TRBD1 (5 bases). The CDR3 has 15 amino acids. Germline assignment: CDR1 SGHRS and CDR2 YFSETQ. V dropped 1 base and J dropped 2 bases, with 10 bases sitting between them. CDR3 in amino acids: CASSLWGTPGNTIYF. In nucleotides, the CDR3 is TGCGCCAGCAGCTTGTGGGGCACCCCTGGAAACACCATATATTTT.

As DNA, the CDR3 is TGTGCCACCAGTGAAACCGGGACAGGGGACACCGGGGAGCTGTTTTTT. Translated: CATSETGTGDTGELFF. The chain couples TRBV24-1 to TRBJ2-2; 10 positions match TRBD1. The CDR3 sequence is 16 residues long. The ends lost 4 bases at V and 3 bases at J; junction bases unmatched: 4. Germline V gives CDR1 KGHDR, CDR2 SFDVKD.